The rows below give T cell receptor beta chains drawn from one sample of a study of PD-1 blockade in classical Hodgkin lymphoma. The assay was immunoSEQ multiplex PCR, and TCRdb's table has in-frame clones only and misses some. Of nearly 55,000 clones listed, roughly 80% are singletons. This specimen consisted of peripheral blood mononuclear cells (PBMCs), obtained at baseline. Source of these receptors: a human donor with classical Hodgkin lymphoma. Each CDR3 is given with its conserved first and last residue. A D gene is named only where the DNA matches it firmly. Some rows mark clone size as missing; the rest say once, few, many or name a class of expanded clone.

- | TRBJ1-2 | - | TRBV2 | CASKLQMGNYGYTF | TGTGCCAGCAAACTACAGATGGGGAACTATGGCTACACCTTC
TRBD2 | TRBJ2-7 | - | TRBV4-1 | CASSQGDGRKGEQYF | TGCGCCAGCAGCCAAGGTGACGGGAGGAAAGGCGAGCAGTACTTC
- | TRBJ2-1 | - | TRBV18 | CASSPVAIPAQFF | TGTGCCAGCTCACCCGTAGCAATTCCGGCCCAGTTCTTC
- | TRBJ2-7 | once | TRBV4-2 | CASSQEGISYEQYF | TGTGCCAGCAGCCAAGAAGGCATCTCCTACGAGCAGTACTTC
TRBD1 | TRBJ2-2 | - | TRBV19 | CASSIGTGQGGTGELFF | TGTGCCAGTAGTATCGGGACAGGGCAGGGAGGCACCGGGGAGCTGTTTTTT
TRBD2 | TRBJ2-5 | - | TRBV4-2 | CASSQLQEGLQETQYF | TGTGCCAGCAGCCAGCTCCAGGAGGGACTACAAGAGACCCAGTACTTC
- | TRBJ2-1 | - | TRBV5-1 | CASSLVGGGTYNEQFF | TGCGCCAGCAGCTTGGTAGGTGGTGGGACCTACAATGAGCAGTTCTTC
TRBD1 | TRBJ1-2 | - | TRBV30 | CAWSIPGQGVTGYTF | TGTGCCTGGAGTATCCCCGGACAGGGGGTAACTGGCTACACCTTC
TRBD2 | TRBJ2-1 | once | TRBV2 | CASDPLGSGRNEQFF | TGTGCCAGCGACCCCCTGGGAAGCGGGAGGAATGAGCAGTTCTTC
- | TRBJ2-7 | - | TRBV2 | CASSEGPTYEQYF | TGTGCCAGCAGTGAGGGACCTACCTACGAGCAGTACTTC
- | TRBJ2-3 | medium-sized | TRBV7-9 | CASSLGSVDTQYF | TGTGCCAGCAGCTTAGGATCAGTGGATACGCAGTATTTT
- | TRBJ1-2 | - | TRBV7-9 | CASSLGGIYGYTF | TGTGCCAGCAGCTTAGGGGGGATTTATGGCTACACCTTC